These 2 T cell receptor beta chains were sequenced from one sample in a study of blood T cell repertoires in COVID-19. Produced via immunoSEQ multiplex PCR; TCRdb's table is partial and in-frame only. The data hold fewer than 95,000 clones, with more than 70% observed a single time. The sample was peripheral blood. The receptors come from a woman of 80 years or more with acute or convalescent COVID-19.

V and J are TRBV19 and TRBJ2-7; 10 positions agree with TRBD1. The V gene's germline CDR1 is LNHDA and CDR2 SQIVND (reference sequence). Trimming removed 8 bases from V and 6 bases from J; junction bases left unmatched: 13. CDR3 size: 15 residues. In DNA, the CDR3 is TGTGCCAGTTCCACGCGGGGACAGGGGAATCGCGAGCAGTACTTC. It encodes CASSTRGQGNREQYF.

This CDR3 reads CASSQGWGQGNQPQHF. CDR3 coding DNA: TGCGCCAGCAGCCAAGGCTGGGGACAGGGAAATCAGCCCCAGCATTTT. The V call is TRBV4-3, the J call TRBJ1-5, with TRBD1 matching 9 bases. The V gene end was trimmed by 1 base and the J gene end by 4 bases; junction bases not matched to a gene: 5. Germline V gene lookup returns CDR1 LGHNA and CDR2 YSLEER. The CDR3 sequence is 16 residues long.